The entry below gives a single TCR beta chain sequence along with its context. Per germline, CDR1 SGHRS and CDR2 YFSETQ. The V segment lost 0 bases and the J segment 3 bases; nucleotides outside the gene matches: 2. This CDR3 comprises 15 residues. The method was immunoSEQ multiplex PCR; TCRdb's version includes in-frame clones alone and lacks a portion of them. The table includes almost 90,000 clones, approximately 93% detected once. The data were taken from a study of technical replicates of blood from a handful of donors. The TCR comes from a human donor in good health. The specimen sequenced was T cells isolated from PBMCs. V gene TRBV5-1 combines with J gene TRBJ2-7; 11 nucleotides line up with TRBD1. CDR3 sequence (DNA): TGCGCCAGCAGCTTGGAGGGACAGGGGGTCTACGAGCAGTACTTC. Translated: CASSLEGQGVYEQYF.